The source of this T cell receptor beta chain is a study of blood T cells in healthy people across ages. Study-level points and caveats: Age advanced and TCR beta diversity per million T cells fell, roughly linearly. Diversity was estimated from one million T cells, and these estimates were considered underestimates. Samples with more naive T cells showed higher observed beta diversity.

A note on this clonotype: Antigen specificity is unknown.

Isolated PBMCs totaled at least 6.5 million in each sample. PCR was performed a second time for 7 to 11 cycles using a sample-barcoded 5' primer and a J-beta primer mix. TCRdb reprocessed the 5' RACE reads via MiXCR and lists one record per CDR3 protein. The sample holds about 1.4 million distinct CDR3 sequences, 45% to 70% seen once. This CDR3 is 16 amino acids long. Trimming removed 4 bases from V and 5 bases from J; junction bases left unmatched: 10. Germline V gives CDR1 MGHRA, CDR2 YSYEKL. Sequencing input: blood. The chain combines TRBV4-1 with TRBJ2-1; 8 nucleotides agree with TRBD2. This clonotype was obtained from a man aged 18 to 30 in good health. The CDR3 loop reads CASSLVGGTRDNEQFF. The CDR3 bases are TGCGCCAGCAGCCTCGTAGGGGGGACTAGGGACAATGAGCAGTTCTTC.